The 31 T cell receptor beta chains below come from one sample, sequenced in a study of neurological immune-mediated disorders. Via MiXCR, TCRdb re-called the 5' RACE reads, giving one row per CDR3 protein. The sample carries about 38,000 distinct CDR3 sequences, 4% to 5.5% recorded once. The specimen sequenced was CD4+ T cells from blood. The origin of the receptors is a man aged 18 to 30 in good health.

This clonotype was seen at least ten times. The chain employs TRBV5-6 and TRBJ2-1; D unclear. V was trimmed by 0 bases and J by 7 bases, leaving 14 bases between them. This CDR3 is built from 15 residues. The V gene's germline CDR1 is SGHDT and CDR2 YYEEEE. The chain's CDR3 is CASSLDRTSTNEQFF. For the CDR3, the DNA is TGTGCCAGCAGCTTGGACAGAACCTCTACAAATGAGCAGTTCTTC.

This clonotype was seen ten or more times. This rearrangement joins TRBV9 to TRBJ2-1, with TRBD2 matching 8 bases. There are 18 residues in the CDR3. V was pared by 2 bases and J by 0 bases, with 10 bases of the junction left unmatched. Looked up from germline, CDR1 is SGDLS and CDR2 is YYNGEE. Written as DNA, the CDR3 is TGTGCCAGCAGCGTCGGACGCCAACTAGCGGACTCCTACAATGAGCAGTTCTTC. It encodes CASSVGRQLADSYNEQFF.

This clonotype was seen many times. This rearrangement joins TRBV3-1 to TRBJ1-1; D gene unclear. Trimming removed 4 bases from V and 4 bases from J, with 16 bases in between. This CDR3 region has 15 residues. The V gene's germline CDR1 is LGHDT and CDR2 YNNKEL (reference sequence). The CDR3 bases are TGTGCCAGCAGCCCCCCCGGCCTGCGTCGCACTGAAGCTTTCTTT. Translating it yields CASSPPGLRRTEAFF.

This clonotype was seen many times. V and J are TRBV5-1 and TRBJ2-7; maybe TRBD2 (5 bases). The CDR3 is made up of 15 amino acids. Germline loops: CDR1 SGHRS, CDR2 YFSETQ. The V and J ends lost 0 bases and 1 base respectively, with 11 bases between them. The CDR3 loop reads CASSLDWEFSYEQYF. The CDR3 DNA is TGCGCCAGCAGCTTGGACTGGGAGTTTTCCTACGAGCAGTACTTC. Supplemented by reference TRBV5-1 and TRBJ2-7, the full variable domain reads KAGVTQTPRYLIKTRGQQVTLSCSPISGHRSVSWYQQTPGQGLQFLFEYFSETQRNKGNFPGRFSGRQFSNSRSEMNVSTLELGDSALYLCASSLDWEFSYEQYFGPGTRLTVT.

This clonotype appeared many times. One end of the junction is discordant with germline, which a read error may explain. The chain couples TRBV6-5 to TRBJ1-5, with 7 bases fitting TRBD1. Germline CDR1 and CDR2: MNHEY and SVGAGI. The CDR3 has 15 amino acids. The CDR3 here is CASSYSRGGKQPQHF. The CDR3 bases are TGTGCCAGCAGTTACTCGAGAGGGGGCAAGCAGCCCCAGCATTTT.

Ten or more counts support this clonotype. The chain carries TRBV5-1 and TRBJ2-7, with TRBD1 identical over 11 bases. Looked up from germline, CDR1 is SGHRS and CDR2 is YFSETQ. This CDR3 has 14 residues. The ends lost 2 bases at V and 7 bases at J; junction bases unmatched: 5. The CDR3 region has the DNA TGCGCCAGCAGCTTCGGACAGGGGGCAGGTGAGCAGTACTTC. This encodes CASSFGQGAGEQYF.

Many counts were recorded for this clonotype. The chain has TRBV5-1 and TRBJ1-2, with D perhaps matching TRBD1 (5 bases). The CDR3 spans 14 residues. From germline, CDR1 is SGHRS and CDR2 YFSETQ. Trimming shortened V by 4 bases and J by 3 bases, and 13 bases separated the two germline ends. The CDR3 DNA reads TGCGCCAGCAGCATCTCGCAGGGTCACTATGGCTACACCTTC. Translation gives CASSISQGHYGYTF.

This clonotype was found many times. A read error may be the cause here, since a much bigger clone is one base away. The gene calls are TRBV7-3 and TRBJ1-5, with TRBD1 matching over 7 bases. The J call is uncertain, as TRBJ2-3 better fits the DNA end. Germline CDR1 reads SGHTA; CDR2 reads FQGTGA. The CDR3 runs to 13 residues. The CDR3, as DNA: TGTGCCAGCAGCTTAGGACAGGATCAGCCCCAGTATTTT. This translates into CASSLGQDQPQYF.

This clonotype was detected many times. This chain uses TRBV3-1 with TRBJ2-7, with D hard to call. CDR1 and CDR2 (germline): LGHDT, YNNKEL (reference sequence). The CDR3 covers 12 residues. Trimming pared 2 bases from V and 6 bases from J, leaving 8 bases between. The CDR3 protein is CASSQLGFEQYF. As DNA, the CDR3 is TGTGCCAGCAGCCAATTGGGCTTCGAGCAGTACTTC.

This clonotype was counted ten times or more. The chain carries TRBV20-1 and TRBJ2-3; D might be TRBD2 (6 bases). The germline V and J ends were trimmed by 3 bases and 0 bases, with 10 bases remaining between them. The CDR3 has 14 amino acids. Germline-derived CDR1 and CDR2 are DFQATT and SNEGSKA (reference sequence). The CDR3 nucleotides read TGCAGTGCTAGCCTTCGGGAGAGCACAGATACGCAGTATTTT. Protein sequence: CSASLRESTDTQYF.

This clonotype was counted many times. This chain connects TRBV7-2 to TRBJ2-3; 14 nucleotides agree with TRBD2. CDR1 is SGHTA and CDR2 is FQGNSA in the germline V gene. This CDR3 has 19 amino acids. With 2 bases clipped from V and 2 bases from J, the junction kept 9 bases outside the gene matches. The CDR3 DNA is TGTGCCAGCAGCTTACAACCGACGGGACTAGCGGGGGCCACAGATACGCAGTATTTT. Translation: CASSLQPTGLAGATDTQYF.

This clonotype was recorded at least ten times. This rearrangement joins TRBV7-2 to TRBJ2-3; possibly TRBD2 for D (7 bases). Trimming shortened V by 5 bases and J by 6 bases, and 21 bases separated the two germline ends. Germline V CDR1 and CDR2: SGHTA, FQGNSA. The CDR3 is made up of 16 amino acids. The CDR3 nucleotides read TGTGCCAGCAGCCCCCTGGGGGGGGGCAGCCAGGATACGCAGTATTTT. Amino acids: CASSPLGGGSQDTQYF.

There are many counts of this clonotype. The V and J genes are TRBV5-1 and TRBJ1-5, with D possibly being TRBD1 (5 bases). V lost 5 bases, J lost 5 bases, and 11 bases lay in between. Germline CDR1 is SGHRS and CDR2 is YFSETQ. The CDR3 sequence is 13 residues long. The CDR3 spells CASREGKDQPQHF. Here the CDR3 DNA reads TGCGCCAGCAGGGAGGGGAAGGATCAGCCCCAGCATTTT.

This clonotype was observed at least ten times. J is TRBJ1-1 and V is TRBV29-1; no firm D call. The CDR3 sequence is 14 residues long. Germline lookup yields CDR1 SQVTM and CDR2 ANQGSEA. Trimming stripped 1 base from V and 4 bases from J, with 13 bases between. The CDR3 spells CSVEVLAASTEAFF. CDR3 nucleotides: TGCAGCGTTGAAGTCCTAGCAGCGAGCACTGAAGCTTTCTTT.

The sample holds many counts of this clonotype. This chain links TRBV5-1 with TRBJ1-6; D ambiguous. V was clipped by 0 bases and J by 3 bases, with 7 bases between them. This CDR3 is 15 amino acids long. CDR1 is SGHRS and CDR2 is YFSETQ in the germline V gene. CDR3 sequence (DNA): TGCGCCAGCAGCTTGGACAGAAACTATAATTCACCCCTCCACTTT. As protein: CASSLDRNYNSPLHF.

This clonotype occurred many times. This chain links TRBV6-5 with TRBJ1-3, with 8 bases lining up with TRBD1. J lost 2 bases, V lost 5 bases, and 2 bases had no gene match. CDR1 is MNHEY and CDR2 is SVGAGI in the germline V gene. The CDR3 covers 14 residues. The CDR3 DNA is TGTGCCAGCAGTAAACAGGGGGCTGGAAACACCATATATTTT. As protein: CASSKQGAGNTIYF.

This clonotype was seen at least ten times. V and J are TRBV20-1 and TRBJ2-2; D may be TRBD1 or TRBD2 (7 bases each). Germline-derived CDR1 and CDR2 are DFQATT and SNEGSKA (reference sequence). The germline V and J ends were trimmed by 6 bases and 1 base, with 21 bases remaining between them. CDR3 length equals 17 residues. Here the CDR3 DNA reads TGCAGTGCCAAGGGGGCGGGGGCATTTGGGAACACCGGGGAGCTGTTTTTT. It is translated as CSAKGAGAFGNTGELFF.

This clonotype has a count of ten or more. The chain couples TRBV6-5 to TRBJ1-3, with D possibly TRBD1 on 5 matching bases. The ends were cut back, 6 bases at V and 0 bases at J, with 9 bases in the middle. The CDR3 extends over 14 amino acids. The germline gives CDR1 MNHEY, CDR2 SVGAGI. CDR3 coding DNA: TGTGCCAGCAGGACAGAGAGCTCTGGAAACACCATATATTTT. It yields the protein CASRTESSGNTIYF.

There are many counts of this clonotype. V and J are TRBV20-1 and TRBJ2-3; D may be TRBD1 (6 bases). There are 13 residues in the CDR3. Germline V gene sequence: CDR1 DFQATT, CDR2 SNEGSKA (reference sequence). V was trimmed by 5 bases and J by 4 bases, leaving 13 bases between them. This chain's CDR3 is CSAHGGPADTQYF. CDR3 DNA: TGCAGTGCTCATGGGGGCCCGGCAGATACGCAGTATTTT.

This clonotype was picked up many times. This chain links TRBV6-6 with TRBJ1-2; TRBD1 is a possible D gene (5 bases). The germline V and J ends were trimmed by 1 base and 2 bases, with 11 bases remaining between them. CDR1 MNHNY and CDR2 SVGAGI come from the germline V gene (reference sequence). The CDR3 covers 15 residues. The CDR3 reads CASSYLWGSNYGYTF. Written as DNA, the CDR3 is TGTGCCAGCAGTTACTTGTGGGGCAGCAACTATGGCTACACCTTC.

There are many counts of this clonotype. V and J are TRBV5-1 and TRBJ2-1; 8 positions match TRBD2. Germline V gene sequence: CDR1 SGHRS, CDR2 YFSETQ. Germline trimming cut 4 bases from V and 7 bases from J; bases unmatched to any gene: 10. The CDR3 spans 15 residues. CDR3 residues: CASSLRSAGANEQFF. Written as DNA, the CDR3 is TGCGCCAGCAGCCTGAGATCAGCGGGGGCTAATGAGCAGTTCTTC.

This clonotype was recorded many times. The chain joins TRBV5-1 to TRBJ1-4, with D uncertain. The CDR3 length is 15 residues. Germline V gene sequence: CDR1 SGHRS, CDR2 YFSETQ. The germline V and J ends were trimmed by 0 bases and 4 bases, with 10 bases remaining between them. CDR3 nucleotides: TGCGCCAGCAGCTTGGGAATCCTAGATAATGAAAAACTGTTTTTT. The encoded protein is CASSLGILDNEKLFF. The entire variable domain, with the rest obtained from reference TRBV5-1 and TRBJ1-4, is as follows: KAGVTQTPRYLIKTRGQQVTLSCSPISGHRSVSWYQQTPGQGLQFLFEYFSETQRNKGNFPGRFSGRQFSNSRSEMNVSTLELGDSALYLCASSLGILDNEKLFFGSGTQLSVL.

The DNA of the CDR3 is TGTGCCAGCTCACCGGGGGGACGGAACACTGAAGCTTTCTTT. Translating it yields CASSPGGRNTEAFF. The chain employs TRBV18 and TRBJ1-1; the D gene is possibly TRBD1 (5 bases). Germline CDR1 reads KGHSH; CDR2 reads LQKENI. Between the trimmed V and J ends, which lost 3 bases and 1 base, there was a span of 9 bases. There are 14 residues in the CDR3.

The chain is built from TRBV9 and TRBJ2-7, with D perhaps matching TRBD2 (6 bases). This CDR3 region has 13 residues. Germline lookup yields CDR1 SGDLS and CDR2 YYNGEE. DNA of the CDR3: TGTGCTAACAGCGGGTGGGACTCCTACGAGCAGTACTTC. Amino acid sequence: CANSGWDSYEQYF.

This clonotype is categorized as medium-sized. This chain joins TRBV10-3 and TRBJ2-1; tentatively, D is TRBD2 (5 bases). V lost 11 bases to trimming and J lost 7 bases, with 15 bases between them. This CDR3 spans 12 amino acids. Germline CDR1 and CDR2: ENHRY and SYGVKD. Here the CDR3 reads CAGGALGNEQFF. The CDR3 DNA follows: TGTGCCGGAGGAGCTTTGGGGAATGAGCAGTTCTTC.

There are many counts of this clonotype. This chain connects TRBV28 to TRBJ2-1; D is possibly TRBD1 or TRBD2 (6 bases each). The CDR3 totals 14 residues. Germline V gene lookup returns CDR1 MDHEN and CDR2 SYDVKM. V lost 7 bases and J 7 bases, leaving 17 bases between the germline ends. CDR3 amino acids: CASTGQIGGNEQFF. The CDR3 region has the DNA TGTGCCAGCACAGGACAAATAGGGGGGAATGAGCAGTTCTTC.

This clonotype was found many times. The chain recombines TRBV7-3 with TRBJ2-3; D remains unclear. Germline CDR1 SGHTA, CDR2 FQGTGA. The germline V and J ends were trimmed by 2 bases and 2 bases, with 5 bases remaining between them. This CDR3 contains 13 residues. The CDR3 nucleotides read TGTGCCAGCAGCTTACAGGTCACAGATACGCAGTATTTT. Protein product: CASSLQVTDTQYF. Full variable domain (missing parts from reference TRBV7-3 and TRBJ2-3): GAGVSQTPSNKVTEKGKYVELRCDPISGHTALYWYRQSLGQGPEFLIYFQGTGAADDSGLPNDRFFAVRPEGSVSTLKIQRTERGDSAVYLCASSLQVTDTQYFGPGTRLTVL.

In this sample, this clonotype turned up many times. The V call is TRBV7-9, the J call TRBJ1-2, with D possibly matching TRBD1 (5 bases). The CDR3 covers 14 residues. Germline values: CDR1 SEHNR, CDR2 FQNEAQ (reference sequence). Trimming pared 1 base from V and 4 bases from J, leaving 10 bases between. CDR3 amino acids: CASSLEPGTYGYTF. CDR3 nucleotides: TGTGCCAGCAGCTTAGAGCCAGGGACCTATGGCTACACCTTC.

This clonotype was recorded many times. The V gene is TRBV29-1, the J gene TRBJ2-7, with D perhaps TRBD1 or TRBD2 (6 bases each). The CDR3 covers 12 residues. From germline, CDR1 is SQVTM and CDR2 ANQGSEA. The CDR3 DNA is TGCAGTGCCGGTGGGGGGCTTTACGAGCAGTACTTC. Residues: CSAGGGLYEQYF.

In its sample, this clonotype was seen many times. The genes are TRBV4-2 and TRBJ2-7, with D perhaps being TRBD1 or TRBD2 (6 bases each). The ends were cut back, 5 bases at V and 2 bases at J, with 13 bases in the middle. Germline CDR1 reads LGHNA; CDR2 reads YNFKEQ. The CDR3 is 14 amino acids. As DNA, the CDR3 is TGTGCCAGCAGCAGGGGGGACACCGCCTACGAGCAGTACTTC. Amino acids: CASSRGDTAYEQYF.

This clonotype showed up many times. The chain uses TRBV7-9 and TRBJ1-2, with D perhaps TRBD1 (6 bases). The germline V gene has CDR1 SEHNR and CDR2 FQNEAQ (reference sequence). CDR3 size: 17 residues. Trimming took off 5 bases at V and 8 bases at J, with 27 bases between the two ends. The CDR3 loop reads CASSPSRGRPQYKGYTF. The CDR3 DNA reads as TGTGCCAGCAGCCCGAGCAGGGGCAGACCGCAATATAAAGGCTACACCTTC.